This TCR beta chain is from a study of shared clonotypes between healthy human individuals. CDR1 MNHEY and CDR2 SVGAGI come from the germline V gene. The CDR3 is 15 residues long. The V and J ends lost 6 bases and 6 bases, in that order; junction bases with no gene match: 8. Clones were read by immunoSEQ multiplex PCR, and TCRdb kept only the in-frame ones, dropping some. The sample has about 320,000 clones, 80% to 90% seen once. This chain joins TRBV6-5 and TRBJ1-6; 7 nucleotides agree with TRBD1. The sequence was obtained from a man between 18 and 29 years old in good health. The sequencing input was memory CD8+ T cells sorted from blood. Subset of the sample: CD45RO+ cells pooled with CCR7-negative TemRA cells. In DNA form, the CDR3 reads TGTGCCAGCAGGGGCAGGGGGTTGGGTAATTCACCCCTCCACTTT. This codes for CASRGRGLGNSPLHF.